This T cell receptor beta chain appears in the sequencing data of a study of T cells in Graves' hyperthyroidism and ophthalmopathy. Study-wide findings and caveats: The model anticipated ophthalmopathy a median around six months pre-onset.

This clonotype was recorded a few times. What it binds is not known. Regions amplified from RNA transcripts were the TCR beta CDR3 regions. RT-PCR in the first round (using the HTBI primer set) targeted the TCR CDR3. TCRdb re-called the multiplex PCR reads through MiXCR, storing one row per CDR3 protein. This sample carries hundreds of thousands of distinct CDR3 sequences, around a third of them seen once, and the ten largest clones take around 30%. CDR1 is MNHEY and CDR2 is SVGAGI in the germline V gene. The CDR3 sequence is 13 residues long. Deletions cut 6 bases from V and 6 bases from J, with 14 bases between.

The receptor was derived from a middle-aged woman with Graves' hyperthyroidism. The chain links TRBV6-5 to TRBJ1-2; the D gene is possibly TRBD1 (5 bases). Input material: blood. CDR3 coding DNA: TGTGCCAGCAGCGGGGCTCCCCGAGATGGCTACACCTTC. Encoded protein: CASSGAPRDGYTF.